This is a list of T cell receptor beta chains from one sample in a study of vaccination and CD4 T cells after COVID-19. Via MiXCR, TCRdb re-called the PCR reads, giving one row per CDR3 protein. The table includes 18,000 or so distinct CDR3 sequences, just under 30% detected once. The antigens of these receptors remain unknown. Source material: cultured CD4+ T cells from blood. The origin of the receptors is a human donor with COVID-19. The CDR3 runs from the conserved cysteine through the conserved F or W. D genes are given only for firm matches. Clone size is shown for a subset of rows, as once, few, many or a class of expanded clone.

d_gene,j_gene,v_gene,abundance,CDR3aa,CDR3nt
TRBD2,TRBJ2-3,TRBV7-7,few,CASSLAGLDTQYF,TGTGCTAGCAGCTTAGCGGGCTTGGATACGCAGTATTTT
NA,TRBJ2-3,TRBV6-2/TRBV6-3,NA,CASRRDRGRVDTQYF,TGTGCCAGCCGAAGGGATCGGGGGAGAGTAGATACGCAGTATTTT
NA,TRBJ2-5,TRBV7-2,few,CASSLVRQGGTQYF,TGTGCCAGCAGCTTAGTGCGGCAGGGGGGGACCCAGTACTTC
NA,TRBJ1-1,TRBV6-5,few,CASSSRPNTEAFF,TGTGCCAGCAGTTCAAGGCCTAACACTGAAGCTTTCTTT
TRBD1,TRBJ2-2,TRBV7-3,few,CASSPNHRGAGELFF,TGTGCCAGCAGCCCAAACCACAGGGGAGCCGGGGAGCTGTTTTTT
NA,TRBJ2-1,TRBV2,NA,CASSEEVFREQFF,TGTGCCAGCAGTGAAGAGGTCTTCCGTGAGCAGTTCTTC
NA,TRBJ1-1,TRBV11-3,few,CASSLRGVNTEAFF,TGTGCCAGCAGCCTTAGGGGGGTCAACACTGAAGCTTTCTTT
NA,TRBJ1-1,TRBV6-4,NA,CASSVQGAGPKNTEAFF,TGTGCCAGCAGTGTTCAGGGCGCAGGTCCTAAGAACACTGAAGCTTTCTTT
TRBD2,TRBJ2-3,TRBV7-2,NA,CASSHTITSGVADTQYF,TGTGCCAGCAGCCATACCATAACTAGCGGGGTAGCAGATACGCAGTATTTT
NA,TRBJ2-2,TRBV11-3,few,CASSLVSAGTGELFF,TGTGCCAGCAGCTTAGTTTCAGCAGGCACCGGGGAGCTGTTTTTT
NA,TRBJ2-5,TRBV20-1,few,CSASGGGGGETQYF,TGCAGTGCTAGTGGGGGTGGCGGCGGCGAGACCCAGTACTTC
NA,TRBJ2-7,TRBV6-1,NA,CANTNRNPSSYEQYF,TGTGCCAACACCAACAGGAACCCAAGCTCCTACGAGCAGTACTTC
TRBD1,TRBJ1-1,TRBV7-2,few,CASSSRQGKSEAFF,TGTGCCAGCAGCTCTAGACAGGGAAAATCTGAAGCTTTCTTT
NA,TRBJ2-5,TRBV11-3,NA,CASSGVKGETQYF,TGTGCCAGCAGCGGGGTCAAGGGAGAGACCCAGTACTTC
NA,TRBJ1-2,TRBV5-1,NA,CASSLEGRDGYTF,TGCGCCAGCAGCTTGGAAGGGCGCGATGGCTACACCTTC
TRBD2,TRBJ2-5,TRBV7-2,NA,CASSTGLVSQETQYF,TGTGCCAGCAGCACCGGACTAGTATCCCAAGAGACCCAGTACTTC
NA,TRBJ2-7,TRBV11-3,medium-sized,CASSPGDRTYEQYF,TGTGCCAGCAGCCCCGGCGACCGGACCTACGAGCAGTACTTC
NA,TRBJ1-2,TRBV5-6,NA,CASSLNGGRGYTF,TGTGCCAGCAGCTTGAATGGGGGCCGTGGCTACACCTTC
NA,TRBJ1-5,TRBV18,few,CASSQHSNQPQHF,TGTGCCAGCTCGCAACATAGCAATCAGCCCCAGCATTTT
NA,TRBJ1-4,TRBV19,NA,CASSISTANEKLFF,TGTGCCAGTAGTATATCTACGGCTAATGAAAAACTGTTTTTT
TRBD1,TRBJ2-7,TRBV11-2,NA,CASRPSSGTGDSRVQYF,TGTGCCAGCAGACCCTCCTCCGGGACAGGGGACTCCCGCGTGCAGTACTTC